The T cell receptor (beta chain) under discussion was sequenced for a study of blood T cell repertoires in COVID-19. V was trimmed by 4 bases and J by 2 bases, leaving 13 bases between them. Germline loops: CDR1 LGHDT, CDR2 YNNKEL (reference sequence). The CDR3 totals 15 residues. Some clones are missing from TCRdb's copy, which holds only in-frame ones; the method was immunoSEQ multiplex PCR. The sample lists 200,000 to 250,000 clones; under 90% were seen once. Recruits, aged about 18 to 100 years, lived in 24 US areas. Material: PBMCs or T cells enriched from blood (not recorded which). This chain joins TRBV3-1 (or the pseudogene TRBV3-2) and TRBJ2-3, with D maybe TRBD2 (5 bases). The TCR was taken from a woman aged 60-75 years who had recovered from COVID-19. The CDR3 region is CASSPRVSYTDTQYF. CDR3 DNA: TGTGCCAGCAGCCCGCGGGTATCGTACACAGATACGCAGTATTTT.